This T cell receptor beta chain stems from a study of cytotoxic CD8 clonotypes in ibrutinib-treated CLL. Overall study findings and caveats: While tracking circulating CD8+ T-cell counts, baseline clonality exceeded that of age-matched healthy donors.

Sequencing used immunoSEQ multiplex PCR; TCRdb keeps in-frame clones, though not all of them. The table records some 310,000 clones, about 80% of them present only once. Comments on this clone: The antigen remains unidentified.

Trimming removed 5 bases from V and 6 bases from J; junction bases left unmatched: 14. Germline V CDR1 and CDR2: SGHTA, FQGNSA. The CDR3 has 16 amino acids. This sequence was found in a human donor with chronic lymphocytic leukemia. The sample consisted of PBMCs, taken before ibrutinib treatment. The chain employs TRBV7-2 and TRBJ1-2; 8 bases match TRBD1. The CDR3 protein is CASSPPGQGGAHGYTF. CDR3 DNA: TGTGCCAGCAGCCCCCCCGGACAGGGAGGGGCCCATGGCTACACCTTC.